The following is a TCR beta chain sequence with its context. Sequenced by immunoSEQ multiplex PCR; TCRdb stores in-frame clones only, minus some. The sample lists approximately 100,000 clones; approximately 92% were seen once. The sample is drawn from a study of T cell changes during pregnancy in multiple sclerosis. V dropped 4 bases and J dropped 1; count of bases not matched to a gene: 6. The germline V gene has CDR1 SGHTA and CDR2 FQGNSA. This CDR3 spans 15 amino acids. The sequence came from a female donor with multiple sclerosis, enrolled in a pregnancy study. This chain connects TRBV7-2 to TRBJ2-7, with 8 bases that match TRBD1. Here the sequenced sample was peripheral blood, taken in the first trimester of pregnancy. The CDR3 loop is CASSSGQGASYEQYF. The CDR3 DNA sequence: TGTGCCAGCAGCTCCGGGCAGGGGGCATCCTACGAGCAGTACTTC.